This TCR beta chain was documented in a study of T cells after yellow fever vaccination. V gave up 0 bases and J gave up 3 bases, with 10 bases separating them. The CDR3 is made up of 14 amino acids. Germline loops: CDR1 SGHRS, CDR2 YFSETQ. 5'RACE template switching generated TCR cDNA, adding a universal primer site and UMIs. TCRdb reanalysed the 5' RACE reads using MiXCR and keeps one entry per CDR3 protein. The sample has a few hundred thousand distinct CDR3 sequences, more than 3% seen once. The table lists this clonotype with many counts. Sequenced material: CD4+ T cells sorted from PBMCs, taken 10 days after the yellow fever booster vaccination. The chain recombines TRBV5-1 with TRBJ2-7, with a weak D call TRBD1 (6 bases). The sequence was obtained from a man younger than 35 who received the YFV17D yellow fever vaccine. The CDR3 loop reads CASSLALGGYEQYV. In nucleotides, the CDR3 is TGCGCCAGCAGCTTGGCCTTAGGGGGCTACGAGCAGTACGTC.